What follows are 8 T cell receptor beta chains derived from one specimen sequenced in a study of yellow fever vaccine responses in identical twins (dated by TCRdb to the late 2010s). The library was made by RT-PCR. The sequencer was an Illumina HiSeq 2500. The raw public data were reprocessed by TCRdb itself: fastp quality trimming at Q25, MiXCR clonotype calling, in-frame beta chains only. Each entry merges the rows of one CDR3 protein and shows their most common DNA and genes. Counted in this sample were thousands of distinct CDR3 sequences; about 86% of them appeared once. The biggest ten clones account for less than 1.5% of the sample. This sample comprised T cells from blood (PBMCs), unsorted or a sorted subset (not recorded which), obtained before or after yellow fever vaccination (not recorded which). The receptors stem from a woman aged 18 to 35 who received the yellow fever vaccine. Donor details come from another sample of the same person, matched by shared clones.

The CDR3 coding sequence is TGTGCCAGCTCAGAACCCCCAAAGCATACGCAGTATTTT. Translation gives CASSEPPKHTQYF. This chain joins TRBV18 and TRBJ2-3; D is unresolved. The CDR3 sequence is 13 residues long. CDR1 and CDR2 (germline): KGHSH, LQKENI. Trimming removed 5 bases from V and 7 bases from J, with 13 bases in between.

This chain uses TRBV10-3 with TRBJ2-1, with D tentatively TRBD1 (5 bases). Trimming cost V 2 bases and J 4 bases, with 6 bases left between them. The V gene's germline CDR1 is ENHRY and CDR2 SYGVKD. CDR3 length equals 13 residues. CDR3 nucleotides: TGTGCCATCAGTGAGGGGGCTTACAATGAGCAGTTCTTC. Protein sequence: CAISEGAYNEQFF.

This clonotype came up a few times. The chain has TRBV20-1 and TRBJ1-5; D uncertain. This CDR3 comprises 13 residues. Germline V gene data show CDR1 as DFQATT and CDR2 as SNEGSKA (reference sequence). Trimming pared 3 bases from V and 4 bases from J, leaving 10 bases between. CDR3 DNA sequence: TGCAGTGCTAGTGGGGAGGGTAATCAGCCCCAGCATTTT. Its protein is CSASGEGNQPQHF.

J is TRBJ1-1 and V is TRBV29-1; 7 nucleotides agree with TRBD1. The CDR3 is 13 residues long. V lost 7 bases to trimming and J lost 0 bases; unmatched junction nucleotides: 5. Looked up from germline, CDR1 is SQVTM and CDR2 is ANQGSEA. CDR3 DNA sequence: TGCAGCGCCCAGACAGGGATGAACACTGAAGCTTTCTTT. As protein: CSAQTGMNTEAFF.

In its sample, this clonotype was seen once. This chain uses TRBV12-3 or TRBV12-4 with TRBJ2-7; 9 nucleotides align to TRBD2. Trimming removed 0 bases from V and 3 bases from J; junction bases left unmatched: 0. The CDR3 runs 14 residues. The CDR3 DNA follows: TGTGCCAGCAGTTTAGCGACTAGCGGCTACGAGCAGTACTTC. Translation gives CASSLATSGYEQYF.

This clonotype was recorded only once. The chain is built from TRBV5-1 and TRBJ1-5; 7 bases agree with TRBD1. The CDR3 is 15 amino acids. With 3 bases clipped from V and 2 bases from J, the junction kept 5 bases outside the gene matches. Germline V gene sequence: CDR1 SGHRS, CDR2 YFSETQ. The CDR3 bases are TGCGCCAGCAGCTGGTCCACAGGGGGCAATCAGCCCCAGCATTTT. Translation gives CASSWSTGGNQPQHF.

The rearrangement uses TRBV19 and TRBJ1-5; 11 nucleotides match TRBD1. Trimming took 4 bases from V and 6 from J; bases not matched to a gene: 8. The germline V gene encodes CDR1 LNHDA and CDR2 SQIVND (reference sequence). The CDR3 spans 16 residues. CDR3 nucleotides: TGTGCCAGTAGTACTCACAGGACAGGGGGCGGTCAGCCCCAGCATTTT. It encodes CASSTHRTGGGQPQHF.

J is TRBJ2-2 and V is TRBV11-2; TRBD2 aligns across 8 bases. J gave up 2 bases and V 5 bases, and 4 bases lay outside the gene matches. Germline CDR1 and CDR2: SGHAT and FQNNGV. This CDR3 has 15 amino acids. CDR3 sequence: CASSALAANTGELFF. CDR3 nucleotides: TGTGCCAGCAGCGCACTAGCGGCCAACACCGGGGAGCTGTTTTTT.